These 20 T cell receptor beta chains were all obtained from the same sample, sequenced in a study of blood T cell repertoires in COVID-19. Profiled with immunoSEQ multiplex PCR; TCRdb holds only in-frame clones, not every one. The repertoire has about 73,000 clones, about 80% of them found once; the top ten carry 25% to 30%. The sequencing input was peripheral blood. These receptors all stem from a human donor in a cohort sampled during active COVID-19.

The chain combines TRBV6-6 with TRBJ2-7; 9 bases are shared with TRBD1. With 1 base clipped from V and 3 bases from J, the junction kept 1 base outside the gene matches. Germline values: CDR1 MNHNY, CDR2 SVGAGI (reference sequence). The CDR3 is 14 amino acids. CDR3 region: CASSYLTGGYEQYF. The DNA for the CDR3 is TGTGCCAGCAGTTACTTGACAGGGGGCTACGAGCAGTACTTC.

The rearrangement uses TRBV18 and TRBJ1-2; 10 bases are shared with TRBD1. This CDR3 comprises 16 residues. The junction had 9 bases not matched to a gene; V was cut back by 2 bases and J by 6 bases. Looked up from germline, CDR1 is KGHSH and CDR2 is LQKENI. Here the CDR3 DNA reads TGTGCCAGCTCACCAAGTACGGGACAGGGGAGTGATGGCTACACCTTC. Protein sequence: CASSPSTGQGSDGYTF.

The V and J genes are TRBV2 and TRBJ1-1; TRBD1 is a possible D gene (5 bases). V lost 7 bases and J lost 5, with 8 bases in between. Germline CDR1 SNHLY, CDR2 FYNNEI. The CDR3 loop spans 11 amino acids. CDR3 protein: CASTGGTEAFF. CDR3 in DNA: TGTGCCAGCACCGGGGGGACTGAAGCTTTCTTT. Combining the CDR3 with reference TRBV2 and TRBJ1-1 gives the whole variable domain EPEVTQTPSHQVTQMGQEVILRCVPISNHLYFYWYRQILGQKVEFLVSFYNNEISEKSEIFDDQFSVERPDGSNFTLKIRSTKLEDSAMYFCASTGGTEAFFGQGTRLTVV.

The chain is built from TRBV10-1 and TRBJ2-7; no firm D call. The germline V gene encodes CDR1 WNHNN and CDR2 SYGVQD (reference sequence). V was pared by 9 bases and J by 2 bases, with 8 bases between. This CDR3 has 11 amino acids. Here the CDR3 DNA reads TGCGCCAGTACGGAGACCTACGAGCAGTACTTC. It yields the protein CASTETYEQYF.

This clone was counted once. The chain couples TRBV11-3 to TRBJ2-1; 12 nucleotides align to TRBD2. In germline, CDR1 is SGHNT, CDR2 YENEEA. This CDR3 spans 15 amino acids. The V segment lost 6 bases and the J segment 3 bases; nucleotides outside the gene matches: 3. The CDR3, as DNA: TGTGCCAGCAGGCCGACTAGCGGGGGCTACAATGAGCAGTTCTTC. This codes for CASRPTSGGYNEQFF.

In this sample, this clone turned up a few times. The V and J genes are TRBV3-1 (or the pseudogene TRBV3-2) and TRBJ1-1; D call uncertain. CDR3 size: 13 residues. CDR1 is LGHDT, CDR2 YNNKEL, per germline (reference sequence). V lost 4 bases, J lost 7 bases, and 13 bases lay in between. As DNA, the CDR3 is TGTGCCAGCAGCCCTACGGCCGGGAGTGAAGCTTTCTTT. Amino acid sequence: CASSPTAGSEAFF.

CDR3 coding DNA: TGTGCCAGTAACGACAACCCCTCCTACGAGCAGTACTTC. Translating it yields CASNDNPSYEQYF. This chain joins TRBV12-3 or TRBV12-4 and TRBJ2-7; D gene ambiguous. Trimming left V 9 bases short and J 0 bases short, with 12 bases between. The CDR3 consists of 13 residues.

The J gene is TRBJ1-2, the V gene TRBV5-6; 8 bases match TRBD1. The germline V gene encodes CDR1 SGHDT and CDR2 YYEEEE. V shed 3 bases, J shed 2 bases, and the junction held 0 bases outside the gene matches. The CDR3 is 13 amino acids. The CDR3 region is CASSWTGNYGYTF. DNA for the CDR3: TGTGCCAGCAGCTGGACAGGGAACTATGGCTACACCTTC.

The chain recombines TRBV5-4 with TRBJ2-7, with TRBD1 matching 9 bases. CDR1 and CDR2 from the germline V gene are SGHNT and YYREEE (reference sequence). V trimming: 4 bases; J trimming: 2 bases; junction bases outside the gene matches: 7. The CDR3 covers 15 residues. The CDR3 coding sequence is TGTGCCAGCAGCACCACAGGGGGCCGCACCTACGAGCAGTACTTC. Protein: CASSTTGGRTYEQYF.

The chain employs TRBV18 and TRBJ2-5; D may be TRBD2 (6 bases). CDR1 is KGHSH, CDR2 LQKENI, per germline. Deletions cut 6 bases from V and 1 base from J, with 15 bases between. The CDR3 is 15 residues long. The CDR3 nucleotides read TGTGCCAGCTCCCGCAACGGAGGGAGCCAAGAGACCCAGTACTTC. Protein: CASSRNGGSQETQYF.

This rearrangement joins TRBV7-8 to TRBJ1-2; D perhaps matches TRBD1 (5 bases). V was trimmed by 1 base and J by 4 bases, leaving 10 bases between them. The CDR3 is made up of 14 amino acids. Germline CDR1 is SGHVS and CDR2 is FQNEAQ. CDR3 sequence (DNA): TGTGCCAGCAGCTTAGGGGGGGTCTTCTATGGCTACACCTTC. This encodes CASSLGGVFYGYTF.

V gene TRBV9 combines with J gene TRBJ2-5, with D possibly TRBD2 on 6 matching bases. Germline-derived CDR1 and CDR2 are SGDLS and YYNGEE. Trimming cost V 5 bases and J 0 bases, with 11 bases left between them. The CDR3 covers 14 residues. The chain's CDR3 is CASSSGGDQETQYF. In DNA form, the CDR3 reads TGTGCCAGCAGTTCAGGCGGGGACCAAGAGACCCAGTACTTC.

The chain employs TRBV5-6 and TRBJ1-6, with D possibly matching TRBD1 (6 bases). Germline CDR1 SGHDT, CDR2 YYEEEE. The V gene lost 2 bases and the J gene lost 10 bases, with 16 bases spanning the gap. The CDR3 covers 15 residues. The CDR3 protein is CASSLLTVQGSPLHF. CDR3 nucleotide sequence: TGTGCCAGCAGCTTATTGACGGTTCAGGGGTCACCCCTCCACTTT. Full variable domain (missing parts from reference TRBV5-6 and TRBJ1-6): DAGVTQSPTHLIKTRGQQVTLRCSPKSGHDTVSWYQQALGQGPQFIFQYYEEEERQRGNFPDRFSGHQFPNYSSELNVNALLLGDSALYLCASSLLTVQGSPLHFGNGTRLTVT.

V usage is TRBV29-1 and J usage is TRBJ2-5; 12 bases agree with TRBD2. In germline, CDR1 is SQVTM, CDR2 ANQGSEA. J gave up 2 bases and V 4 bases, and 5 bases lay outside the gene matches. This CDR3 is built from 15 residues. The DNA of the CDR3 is TGCAGCGTTGTTTTACTAGCGGGGGGACAAGAGACCCAGTACTTC. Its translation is CSVVLLAGGQETQYF.

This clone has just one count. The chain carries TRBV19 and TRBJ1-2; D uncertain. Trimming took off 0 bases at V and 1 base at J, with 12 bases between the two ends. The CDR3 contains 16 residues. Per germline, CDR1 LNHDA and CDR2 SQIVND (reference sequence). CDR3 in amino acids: CASSIDLRNYNYGYTF. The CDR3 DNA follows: TGTGCCAGTAGTATAGATCTGAGGAATTATAACTATGGCTACACCTTC.

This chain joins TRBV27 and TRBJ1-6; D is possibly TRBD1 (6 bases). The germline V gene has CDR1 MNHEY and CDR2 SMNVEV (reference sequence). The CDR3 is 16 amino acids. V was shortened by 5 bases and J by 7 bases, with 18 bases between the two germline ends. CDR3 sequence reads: CASSPDSLGFNSPLHF. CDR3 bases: TGTGCCAGCAGTCCGGACAGCCTGGGCTTCAATTCACCCCTCCACTTT.

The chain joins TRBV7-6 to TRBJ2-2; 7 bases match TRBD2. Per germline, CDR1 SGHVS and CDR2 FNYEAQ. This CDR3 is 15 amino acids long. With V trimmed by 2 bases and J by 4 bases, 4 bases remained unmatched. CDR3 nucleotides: TGTGCCAGCAGCTTAATGGGGGGGAGCACCGGGGAGCTGTTTTTT. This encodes CASSLMGGSTGELFF.

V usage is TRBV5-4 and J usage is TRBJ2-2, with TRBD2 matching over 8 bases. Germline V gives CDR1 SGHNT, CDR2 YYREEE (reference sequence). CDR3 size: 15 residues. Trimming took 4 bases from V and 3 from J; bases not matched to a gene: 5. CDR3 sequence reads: CASSPRGGDTGELFF. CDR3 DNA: TGTGCCAGCAGCCCACGGGGGGGCGACACCGGGGAGCTGTTTTTT.

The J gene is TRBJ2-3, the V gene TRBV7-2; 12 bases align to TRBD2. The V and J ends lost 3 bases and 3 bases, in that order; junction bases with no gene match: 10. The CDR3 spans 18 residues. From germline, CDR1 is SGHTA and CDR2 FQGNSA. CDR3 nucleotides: TGTGCCAGCAGCTTTGTGTCATCTAGCGGGGGGGCAACAGATACGCAGTATTTT. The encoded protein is CASSFVSSSGGATDTQYF.

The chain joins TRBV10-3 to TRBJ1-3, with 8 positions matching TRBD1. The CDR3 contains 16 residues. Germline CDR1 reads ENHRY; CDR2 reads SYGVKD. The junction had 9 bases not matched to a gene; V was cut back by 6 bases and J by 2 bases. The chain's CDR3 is CAISYDRGYPGNTIYF. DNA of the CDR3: TGTGCCATCAGCTACGACAGGGGCTACCCTGGAAACACCATATATTTT.